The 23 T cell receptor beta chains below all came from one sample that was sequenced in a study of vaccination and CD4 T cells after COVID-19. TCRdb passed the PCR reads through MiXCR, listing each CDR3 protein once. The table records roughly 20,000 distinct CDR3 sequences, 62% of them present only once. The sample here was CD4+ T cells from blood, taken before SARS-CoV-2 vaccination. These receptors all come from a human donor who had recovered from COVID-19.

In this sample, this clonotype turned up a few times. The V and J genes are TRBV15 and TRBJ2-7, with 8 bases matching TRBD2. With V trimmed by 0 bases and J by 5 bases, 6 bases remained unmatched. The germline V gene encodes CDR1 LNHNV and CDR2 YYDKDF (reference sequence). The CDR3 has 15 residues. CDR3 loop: CATSRDREGPDEQYF. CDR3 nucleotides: TGTGCCACCAGCAGAGATCGGGAGGGGCCGGACGAGCAGTACTTC.

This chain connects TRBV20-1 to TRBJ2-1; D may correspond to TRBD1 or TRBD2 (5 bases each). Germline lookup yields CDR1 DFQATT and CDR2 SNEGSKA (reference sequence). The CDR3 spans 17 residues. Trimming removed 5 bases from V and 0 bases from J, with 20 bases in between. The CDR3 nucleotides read TGCAGTGCTGCTGACGGGGCAGGACCTAGCTCCTACAATGAGCAGTTCTTC. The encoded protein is CSAADGAGPSSYNEQFF.

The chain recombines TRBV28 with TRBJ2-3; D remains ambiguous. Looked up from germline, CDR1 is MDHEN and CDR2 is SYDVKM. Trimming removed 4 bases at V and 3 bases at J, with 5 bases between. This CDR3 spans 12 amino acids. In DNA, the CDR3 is TGTGCCAGCAGTTCTTGGACAGATACGCAGTATTTT. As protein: CASSSWTDTQYF.

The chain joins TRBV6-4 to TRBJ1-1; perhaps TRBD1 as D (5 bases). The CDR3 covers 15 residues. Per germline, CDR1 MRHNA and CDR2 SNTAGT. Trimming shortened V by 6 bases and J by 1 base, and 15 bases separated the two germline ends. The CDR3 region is CASRIRDGGNTEAFF. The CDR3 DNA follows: TGTGCCAGCAGAATCAGGGACGGGGGGAACACTGAAGCTTTCTTT.

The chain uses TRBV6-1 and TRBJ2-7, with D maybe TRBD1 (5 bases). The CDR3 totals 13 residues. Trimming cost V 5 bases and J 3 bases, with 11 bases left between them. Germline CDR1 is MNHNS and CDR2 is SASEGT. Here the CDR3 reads CASSRGTLYEQYF. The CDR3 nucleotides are TGTGCCAGCAGTAGGGGCACACTCTACGAGCAGTACTTC.

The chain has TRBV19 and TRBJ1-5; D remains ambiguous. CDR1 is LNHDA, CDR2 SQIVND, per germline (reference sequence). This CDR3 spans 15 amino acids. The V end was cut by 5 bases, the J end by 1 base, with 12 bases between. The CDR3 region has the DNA TGTGCCAGTAGTGACCGGCCGGGGAGCAATCAGCCCCAGCATTTT. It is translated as CASSDRPGSNQPQHF. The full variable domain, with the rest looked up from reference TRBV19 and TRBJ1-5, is DGGITQSPKYLFRKEGQNVTLSCEQNLNHDAMYWYRQDPGQGLRLIYYSQIVNDFQKGDIAEGYSVSREKKESFPLTVTSAQKNPTAFYLCASSDRPGSNQPQHFGDGTRLSIL.

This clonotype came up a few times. This CDR3 is CSASGRSETQYF. The CDR3 region has the DNA TGCAGTGCTAGCGGGAGATCGGAGACCCAGTACTTC. This chain uses TRBV20-1 with TRBJ2-5, with D possibly TRBD2 on 6 matching bases. The V end was cut by 3 bases, the J end by 5 bases, with 10 bases between. The CDR3 consists of 12 residues. Germline V lookup: CDR1 DFQATT, CDR2 SNEGSKA (reference sequence).

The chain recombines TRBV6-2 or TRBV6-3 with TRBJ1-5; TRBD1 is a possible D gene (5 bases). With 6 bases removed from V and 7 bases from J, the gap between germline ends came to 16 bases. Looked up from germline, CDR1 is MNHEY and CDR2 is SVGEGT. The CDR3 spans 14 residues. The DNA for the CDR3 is TGTGCCAGCAGCCGCAGCGGGGGTCGCCAGCCCCAGCATTTT. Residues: CASSRSGGRQPQHF.

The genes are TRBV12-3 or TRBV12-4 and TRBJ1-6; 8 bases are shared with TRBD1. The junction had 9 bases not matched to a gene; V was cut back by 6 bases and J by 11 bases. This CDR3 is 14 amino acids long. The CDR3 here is CASSPNQGATPLHF. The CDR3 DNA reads TGTGCCAGCAGCCCAAACCAGGGGGCTACACCCCTCCACTTT.

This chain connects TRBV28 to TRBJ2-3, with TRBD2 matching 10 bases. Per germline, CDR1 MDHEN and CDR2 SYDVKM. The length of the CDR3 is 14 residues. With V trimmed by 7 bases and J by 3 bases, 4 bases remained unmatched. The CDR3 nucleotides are TGTGCCAGCACTAGAGCGGGAGGGACAGATACGCAGTATTTT. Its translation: CASTRAGGTDTQYF.

The CDR3 bases are TGTGCCAGCACTCGAATCGTGGAAACTGAAGCTTTCTTT. It yields the protein CASTRIVETEAFF. The rearrangement uses TRBV6-2 or TRBV6-3 and TRBJ1-1; no clear D gene. Germline lookup yields CDR1 MNHEY and CDR2 SVGEGT. The CDR3 loop spans 13 amino acids. V was cut by 7 bases and J by 5 bases, with 14 bases left in between.

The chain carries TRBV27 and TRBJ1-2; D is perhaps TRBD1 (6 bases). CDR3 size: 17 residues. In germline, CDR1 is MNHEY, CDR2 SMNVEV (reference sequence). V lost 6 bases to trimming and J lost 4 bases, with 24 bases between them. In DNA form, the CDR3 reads TGTGCCAGCAGATCCTCACGATTAACAGGGTCTTCCTATGGCTACACCTTC. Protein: CASRSSRLTGSSYGYTF.

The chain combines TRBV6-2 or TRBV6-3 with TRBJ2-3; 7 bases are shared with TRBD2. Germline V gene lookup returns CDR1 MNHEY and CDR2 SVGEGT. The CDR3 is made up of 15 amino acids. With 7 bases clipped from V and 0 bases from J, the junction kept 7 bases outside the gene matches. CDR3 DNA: TGTGCCAGCAAAAAAGCGGGACCTAGCACAGATACGCAGTATTTT. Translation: CASKKAGPSTDTQYF.

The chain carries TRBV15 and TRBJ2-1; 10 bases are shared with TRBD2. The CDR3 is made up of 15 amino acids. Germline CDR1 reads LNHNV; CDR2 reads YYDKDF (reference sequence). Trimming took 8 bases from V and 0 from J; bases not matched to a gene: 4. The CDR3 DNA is TGTGCCACCTTTAGCGGGAGGAGCTCCTACAATGAGCAGTTCTTC. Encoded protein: CATFSGRSSYNEQFF. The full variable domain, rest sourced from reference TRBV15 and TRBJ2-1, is DAMVIQNPRYQVTQFGKPVTLSCSQTLNHNVMYWYQQKSSQAPKLLFHYYDKDFNNEADTPDNFQSRRPNTSFCFLDIRSPGLGDTAMYLCATFSGRSSYNEQFFGPGTRLTVL.

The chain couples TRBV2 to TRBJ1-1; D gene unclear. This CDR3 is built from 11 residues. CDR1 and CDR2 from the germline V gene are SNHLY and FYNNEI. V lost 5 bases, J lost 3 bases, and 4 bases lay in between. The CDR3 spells CASSLDTEAFF. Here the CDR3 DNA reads TGTGCCAGCAGTTTGGACACTGAAGCTTTCTTT.

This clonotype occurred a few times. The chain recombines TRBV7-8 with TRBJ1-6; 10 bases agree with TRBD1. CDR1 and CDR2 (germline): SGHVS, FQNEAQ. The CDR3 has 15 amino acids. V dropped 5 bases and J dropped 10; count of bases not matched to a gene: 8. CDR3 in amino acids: CASSVRQGAGSPLHF. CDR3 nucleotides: TGTGCCAGCAGCGTAAGACAGGGGGCAGGATCACCCCTCCACTTT.

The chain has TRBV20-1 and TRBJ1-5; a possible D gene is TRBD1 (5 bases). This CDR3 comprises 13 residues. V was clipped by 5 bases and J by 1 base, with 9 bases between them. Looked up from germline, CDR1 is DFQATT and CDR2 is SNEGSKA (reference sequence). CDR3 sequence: CSARGASNQPQHF. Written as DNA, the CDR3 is TGCAGTGCTCGAGGGGCAAGCAATCAGCCCCAGCATTTT.

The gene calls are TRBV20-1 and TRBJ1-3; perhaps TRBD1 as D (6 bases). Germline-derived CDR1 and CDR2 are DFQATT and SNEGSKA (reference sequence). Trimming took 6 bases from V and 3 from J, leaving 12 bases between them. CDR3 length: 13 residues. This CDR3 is CSAATGYGNTIYF. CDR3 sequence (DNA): TGCAGTGCGGCAACAGGGTATGGAAACACCATATATTTT.

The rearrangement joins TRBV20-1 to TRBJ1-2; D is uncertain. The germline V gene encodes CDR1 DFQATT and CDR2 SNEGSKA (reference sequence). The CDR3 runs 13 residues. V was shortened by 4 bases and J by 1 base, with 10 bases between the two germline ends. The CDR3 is CSAMRSGNYGYTF. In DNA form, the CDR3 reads TGCAGTGCTATGAGGTCGGGTAACTATGGCTACACCTTC.

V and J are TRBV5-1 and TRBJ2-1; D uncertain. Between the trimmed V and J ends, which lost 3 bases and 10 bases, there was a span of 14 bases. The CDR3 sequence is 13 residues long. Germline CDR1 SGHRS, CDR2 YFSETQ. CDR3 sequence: CASSSSITDEQFF. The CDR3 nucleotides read TGCGCCAGCAGCTCCTCGATAACCGACGAGCAGTTCTTC.

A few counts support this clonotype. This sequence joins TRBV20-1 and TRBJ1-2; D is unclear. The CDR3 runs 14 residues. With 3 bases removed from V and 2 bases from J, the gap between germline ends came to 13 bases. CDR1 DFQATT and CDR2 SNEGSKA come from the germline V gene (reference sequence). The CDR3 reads CSASVMVANYGYTF. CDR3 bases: TGCAGTGCTAGTGTTATGGTGGCGAACTATGGCTACACCTTC.

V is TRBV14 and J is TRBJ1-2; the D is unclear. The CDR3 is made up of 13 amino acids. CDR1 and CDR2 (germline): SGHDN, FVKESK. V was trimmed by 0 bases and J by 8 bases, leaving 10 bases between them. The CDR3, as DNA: TGTGCCAGCAGCCAAGAGTCGCACCTCGGCTACACCTTC. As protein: CASSQESHLGYTF. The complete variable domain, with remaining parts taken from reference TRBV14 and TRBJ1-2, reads EAGVTQFPSHSVIEKGQTVTLRCDPISGHDNLYWYRRVMGKEIKFLLHFVKESKQDESGMPNNRFLAERTGGTYSTLKVQPAELEDSGVYFCASSQESHLGYTFGSGTRLTVV.

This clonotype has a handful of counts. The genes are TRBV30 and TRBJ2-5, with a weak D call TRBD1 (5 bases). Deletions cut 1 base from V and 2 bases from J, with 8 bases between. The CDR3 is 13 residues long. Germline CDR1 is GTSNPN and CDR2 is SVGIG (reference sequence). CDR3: CAWSGGYQETQYF. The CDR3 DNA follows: TGTGCCTGGAGTGGGGGCTATCAAGAGACCCAGTACTTC.